The T cell receptor beta chain under discussion was sequenced for a study of T cells in Graves' hyperthyroidism and ophthalmopathy. Broader study findings: The model forecast ophthalmopathy, anticipating it by a median roughly 6.5 months before onset.

With a duration under 2 months, the hyperthyroidism was newly diagnosed in patients aged 18 to 65. Any patient presenting with uncontrolled infection, other autoimmune disease, pregnancy or lactation was left out. Orbital computed tomography, thyroid ultrasound, serum thyroxine and TRAb, and clinical symptoms together informed the diagnoses. The TCR beta CDR3 regions underwent amplification using RNA transcripts as the source. TCR CDR3 underwent first-round RT-PCR with the HTBI primer set. Via MiXCR, TCRdb re-called the multiplex PCR reads, giving one row per CDR3 protein. This table holds roughly 580,000 distinct CDR3 sequences, around 42% found once. The CDR3 is 12 residues long. The ends were cut back, 8 bases at V and 2 bases at J, with 6 bases in the middle. On this clonotype itself: No antigen is known for it.

Sequenced: peripheral blood or thyroid tissue (not recorded which). The receptor comes from a woman between 18 and 30 years old with Graves' hyperthyroidism. The chain links TRBV12-3 or TRBV12-4 to TRBJ1-4; no clear D gene. The CDR3 loop is CASCETNEKLFF. The CDR3 DNA follows: TGTGCCAGCTGTGAGACTAATGAAAAACTGTTTTTT.